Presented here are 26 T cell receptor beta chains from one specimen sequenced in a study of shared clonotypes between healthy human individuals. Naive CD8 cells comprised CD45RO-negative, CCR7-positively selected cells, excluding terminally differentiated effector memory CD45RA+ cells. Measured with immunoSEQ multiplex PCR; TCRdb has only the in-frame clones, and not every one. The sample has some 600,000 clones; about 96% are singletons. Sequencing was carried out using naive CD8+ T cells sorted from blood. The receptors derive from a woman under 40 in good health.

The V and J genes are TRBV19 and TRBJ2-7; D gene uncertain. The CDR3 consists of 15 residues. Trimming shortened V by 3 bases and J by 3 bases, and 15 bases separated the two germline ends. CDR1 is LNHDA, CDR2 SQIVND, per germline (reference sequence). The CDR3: CASSMSPAPVYEQYF. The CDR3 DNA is TGTGCCAGTAGTATGAGCCCAGCACCGGTCTACGAGCAGTACTTC.

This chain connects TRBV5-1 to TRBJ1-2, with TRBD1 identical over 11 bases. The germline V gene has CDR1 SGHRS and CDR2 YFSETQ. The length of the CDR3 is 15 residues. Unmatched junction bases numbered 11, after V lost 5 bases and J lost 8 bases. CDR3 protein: CASRTGTGGIEGYTF. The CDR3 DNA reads TGCGCCAGCAGGACCGGGACAGGGGGAATTGAGGGCTACACCTTC.

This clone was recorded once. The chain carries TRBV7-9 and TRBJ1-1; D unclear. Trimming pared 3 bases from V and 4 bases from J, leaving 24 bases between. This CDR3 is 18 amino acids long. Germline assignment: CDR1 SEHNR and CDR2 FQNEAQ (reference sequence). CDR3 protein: CASSFAGAGLGLGTEAFF. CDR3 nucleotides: TGTGCCAGCAGCTTCGCCGGAGCAGGTTTAGGGTTGGGCACTGAAGCTTTCTTT.

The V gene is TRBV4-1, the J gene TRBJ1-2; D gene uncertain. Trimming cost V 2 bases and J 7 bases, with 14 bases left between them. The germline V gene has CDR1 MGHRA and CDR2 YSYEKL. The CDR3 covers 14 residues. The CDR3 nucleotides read TGCGCCAGCAGCCAAAACCGGCGCGCGGGTGGCTACACCTTC. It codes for CASSQNRRAGGYTF.

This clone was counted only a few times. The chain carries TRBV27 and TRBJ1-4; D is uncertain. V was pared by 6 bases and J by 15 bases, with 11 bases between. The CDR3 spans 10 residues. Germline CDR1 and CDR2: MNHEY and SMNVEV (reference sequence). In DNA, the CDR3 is TGTGCCAGCAGCCCTAGGTCGTTGTTTTTT. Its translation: CASSPRSLFF.

The CDR3 nucleotides are TGCGCCAGCAGCCAACCAACCTACTCTGGGGCCAACGTCCTGACTTTC. Its protein is CASSQPTYSGANVLTF. This rearrangement joins TRBV4-1 to TRBJ2-6; D is uncertain. This CDR3 spans 16 amino acids. Germline CDR1 is MGHRA and CDR2 is YSYEKL. V lost 2 bases and J lost 0, with 8 bases in between.

The CDR3 nucleotides are TGCAGCGTTGTTATCGGGACCGAGACCTACGAGCAGTACTTC. This translates into CSVVIGTETYEQYF. The chain joins TRBV29-1 to TRBJ2-7, with D perhaps matching TRBD1 or TRBD2 (5 bases each). V lost 4 bases and J lost 2, with 15 bases in between. This CDR3 region has 14 residues. In germline, CDR1 is SQVTM, CDR2 ANQGSEA.

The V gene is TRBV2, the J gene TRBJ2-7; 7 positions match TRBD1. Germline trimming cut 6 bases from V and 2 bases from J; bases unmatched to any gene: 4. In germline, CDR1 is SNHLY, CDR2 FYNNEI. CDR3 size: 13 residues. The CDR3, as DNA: TGTGCCAGCAGCATTGGGACAGCCTACGAGCAGTACTTC. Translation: CASSIGTAYEQYF.

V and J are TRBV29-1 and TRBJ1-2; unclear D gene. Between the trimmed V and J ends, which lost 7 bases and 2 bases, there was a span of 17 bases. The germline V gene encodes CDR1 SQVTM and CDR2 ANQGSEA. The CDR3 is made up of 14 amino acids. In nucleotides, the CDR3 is TGCAGCGCACCATTGGGCTCAGCAAACTATGGCTACACCTTC. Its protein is CSAPLGSANYGYTF.

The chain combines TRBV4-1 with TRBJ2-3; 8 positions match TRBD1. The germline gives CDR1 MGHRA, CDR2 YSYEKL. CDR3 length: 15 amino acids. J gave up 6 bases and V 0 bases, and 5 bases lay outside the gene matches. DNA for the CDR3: TGCGCCAGCAGCCAAGATTGGACAGGGTCGGATACGCAGTATTTT. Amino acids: CASSQDWTGSDTQYF.

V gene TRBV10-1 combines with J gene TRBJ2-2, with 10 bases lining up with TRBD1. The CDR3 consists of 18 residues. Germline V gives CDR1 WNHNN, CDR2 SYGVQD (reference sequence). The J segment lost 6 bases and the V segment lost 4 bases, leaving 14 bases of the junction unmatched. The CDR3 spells CASSAGTGDEFRAGELFF. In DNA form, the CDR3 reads TGCGCCAGCAGTGCCGGGACAGGGGATGAGTTTAGGGCCGGGGAGCTGTTTTTT.

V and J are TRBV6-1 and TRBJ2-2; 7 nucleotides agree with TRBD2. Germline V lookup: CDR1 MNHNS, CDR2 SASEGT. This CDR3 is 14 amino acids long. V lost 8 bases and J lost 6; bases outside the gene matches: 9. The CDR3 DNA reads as TGTGCCAGCCAACTCTGGGAGGGTGCCGGGGAGCTGTTTTTT. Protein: CASQLWEGAGELFF.

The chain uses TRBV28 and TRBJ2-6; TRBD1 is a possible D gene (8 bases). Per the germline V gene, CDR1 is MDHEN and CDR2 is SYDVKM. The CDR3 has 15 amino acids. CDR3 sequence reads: CAVTGGAFGANVLTF. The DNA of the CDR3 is TGTGCAGTTACAGGGGGGGCTTTTGGGGCCAACGTCCTGACTTTC.

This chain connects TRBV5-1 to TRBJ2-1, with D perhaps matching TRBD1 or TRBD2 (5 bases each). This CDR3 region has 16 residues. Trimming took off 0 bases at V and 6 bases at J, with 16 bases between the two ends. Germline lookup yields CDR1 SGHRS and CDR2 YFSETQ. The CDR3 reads CASSLEWGGRTNEQFF. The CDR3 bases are TGCGCCAGCAGCTTGGAATGGGGCGGGCGTACCAATGAGCAGTTCTTC.

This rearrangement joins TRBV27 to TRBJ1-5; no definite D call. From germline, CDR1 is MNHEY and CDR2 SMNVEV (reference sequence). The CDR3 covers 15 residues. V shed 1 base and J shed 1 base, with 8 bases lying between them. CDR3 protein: CASSLFDGSNQPQHF. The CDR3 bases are TGTGCCAGCAGTTTATTCGACGGAAGCAATCAGCCCCAGCATTTT.

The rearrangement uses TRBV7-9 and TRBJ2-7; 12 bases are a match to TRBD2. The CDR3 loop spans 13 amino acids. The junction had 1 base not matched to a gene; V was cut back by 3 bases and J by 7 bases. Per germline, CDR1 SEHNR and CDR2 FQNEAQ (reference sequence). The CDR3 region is CASSFGLAGEQYF. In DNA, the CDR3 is TGTGCCAGCAGCTTCGGACTAGCGGGAGAGCAGTACTTC. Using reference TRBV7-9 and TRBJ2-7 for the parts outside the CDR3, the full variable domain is DTGVSQNPRHKITKRGQNVTFRCDPISEHNRLYWYRQTLGQGPEFLTYFQNEAQLEKSRLLSDRFSAERPKGSFSTLEIQRTEQGDSAMYLCASSFGLAGEQYFGPGTRLTVT.

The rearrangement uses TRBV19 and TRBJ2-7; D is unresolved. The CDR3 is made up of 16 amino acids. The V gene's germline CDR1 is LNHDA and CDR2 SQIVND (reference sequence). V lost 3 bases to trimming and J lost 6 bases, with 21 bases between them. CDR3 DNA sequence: TGTGCCAGTAGTATCTCACACGGCACTCCCACCTCCGAGCAGTACTTC. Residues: CASSISHGTPTSEQYF.

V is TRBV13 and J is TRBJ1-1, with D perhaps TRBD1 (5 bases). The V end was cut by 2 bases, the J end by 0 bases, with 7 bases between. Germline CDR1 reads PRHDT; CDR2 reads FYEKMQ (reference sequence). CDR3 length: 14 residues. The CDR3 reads CASSLPGLNTEAFF. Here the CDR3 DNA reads TGTGCCAGCAGCTTACCAGGGTTGAACACTGAAGCTTTCTTT.

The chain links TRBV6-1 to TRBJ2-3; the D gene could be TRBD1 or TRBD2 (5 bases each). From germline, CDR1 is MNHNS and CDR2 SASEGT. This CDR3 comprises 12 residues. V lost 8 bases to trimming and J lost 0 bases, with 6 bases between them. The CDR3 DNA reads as TGTGCCAGCGGGGACAGCACAGATACGCAGTATTTT. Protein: CASGDSTDTQYF.

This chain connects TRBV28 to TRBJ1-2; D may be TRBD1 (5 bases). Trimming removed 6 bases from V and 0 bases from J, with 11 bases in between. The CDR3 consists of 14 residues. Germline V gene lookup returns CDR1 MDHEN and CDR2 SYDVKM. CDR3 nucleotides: TGTGCCAGCAGCGGACAAGGAGCTAACTATGGCTACACCTTC. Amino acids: CASSGQGANYGYTF.

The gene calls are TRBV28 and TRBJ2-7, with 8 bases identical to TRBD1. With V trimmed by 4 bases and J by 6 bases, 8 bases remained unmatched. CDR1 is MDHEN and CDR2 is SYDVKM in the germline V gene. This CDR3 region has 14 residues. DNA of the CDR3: TGTGCCAGCAGTTGGACAGGGACCGGGCGCGAGCAGTACTTC. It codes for CASSWTGTGREQYF. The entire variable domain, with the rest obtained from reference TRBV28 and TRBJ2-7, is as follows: DVKVTQSSRYLVKRTGEKVFLECVQDMDHENMFWYRQDPGLGLRLIYFSYDVKMKEKGDIPEGYSVSREKKERFSLILESASTNQTSMYLCASSWTGTGREQYFGPGTRLTVT.

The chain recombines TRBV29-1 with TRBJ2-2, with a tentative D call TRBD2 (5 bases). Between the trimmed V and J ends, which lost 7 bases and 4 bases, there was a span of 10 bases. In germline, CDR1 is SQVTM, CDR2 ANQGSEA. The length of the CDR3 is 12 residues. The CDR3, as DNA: TGCAGCGCCGAACTAGGCACCGGGGAGCTGTTTTTT. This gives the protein CSAELGTGELFF.

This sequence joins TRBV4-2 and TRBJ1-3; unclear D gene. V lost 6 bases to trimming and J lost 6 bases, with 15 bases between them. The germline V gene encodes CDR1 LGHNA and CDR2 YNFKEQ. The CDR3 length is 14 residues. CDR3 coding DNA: TGTGCCAGCAGTAGCCGGGAATGGGAAAACACCATATATTTT. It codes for CASSSREWENTIYF.

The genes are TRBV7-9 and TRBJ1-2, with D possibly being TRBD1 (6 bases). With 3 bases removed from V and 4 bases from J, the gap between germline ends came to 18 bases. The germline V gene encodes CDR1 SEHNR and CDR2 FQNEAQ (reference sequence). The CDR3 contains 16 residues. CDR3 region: CASSFLNTRGVYGYTF. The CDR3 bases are TGTGCCAGCAGCTTTCTAAATACCAGGGGCGTCTATGGCTACACCTTC.

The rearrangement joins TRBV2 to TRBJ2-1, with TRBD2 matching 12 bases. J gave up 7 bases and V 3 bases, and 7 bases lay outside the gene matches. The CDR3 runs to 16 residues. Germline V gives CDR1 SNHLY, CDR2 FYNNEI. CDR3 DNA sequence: TGTGCCAGCAGTGACACCCGGACTAGCGGGAATAATGAGCAGTTCTTC. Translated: CASSDTRTSGNNEQFF.

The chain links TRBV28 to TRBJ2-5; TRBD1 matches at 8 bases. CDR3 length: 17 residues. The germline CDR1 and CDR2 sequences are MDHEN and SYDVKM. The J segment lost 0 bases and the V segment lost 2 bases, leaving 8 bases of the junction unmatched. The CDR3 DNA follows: TGTGCCAGCAGTTTACAACCGAGGACAGGGTACCAAGAGACCCAGTACTTC. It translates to CASSLQPRTGYQETQYF.